One sample yielded the 29 T cell receptor beta chains listed below, sequenced in a study of blood T cell repertoires in COVID-19. Sequenced by immunoSEQ multiplex PCR; TCRdb stores in-frame clones only, minus some. The top ten clones hold 1.7% of a sample with about 400,000 clones, roughly 89% of them seen once. The sample was PBMCs or T cells enriched from blood (not recorded which). Every receptor here comes from a woman in her 30s who had recovered from COVID-19.

The rearrangement uses TRBV11-1 and TRBJ1-1; no reliable D call. Between the trimmed V and J ends, which lost 5 bases and 0 bases, there was a span of 7 bases. CDR3 length: 13 residues. Germline CDR1 and CDR2: SGHAT and FQDESV (reference sequence). The CDR3 bases are TGTGCCAGCAGCCGACAAGTGAACACTGAAGCTTTCTTT. Its protein product is CASSRQVNTEAFF.

This chain joins TRBV9 and TRBJ2-6; 8 bases match TRBD1. Trimming took 7 bases from V and 3 from J; bases not matched to a gene: 6. Germline-derived CDR1 and CDR2 are SGDLS and YYNGEE. The CDR3 is 15 residues long. The CDR3 loop is CASCQGALGANVLTF. CDR3 bases: TGTGCCAGCTGTCAGGGGGCGCTTGGGGCCAACGTCCTGACTTTC.

The V call is TRBV5-3, the J call TRBJ1-5; the D gene is possibly TRBD1 (6 bases). TRBV5-3 is an open reading frame, and its role is uncertain. V dropped 1 base and J dropped 2 bases, with 13 bases sitting between them. The CDR3 contains 16 residues. CDR3 sequence reads: CARSLYNRDGNQPQHF. In DNA, the CDR3 is TGTGCCAGAAGCTTGTACAACAGGGATGGCAATCAGCCCCAGCATTTT.

This clone has more than one count but fewer than ten. The rearrangement uses TRBV28 and TRBJ1-1, with TRBD1 as a possible D gene (6 bases). Germline V gene lookup returns CDR1 MDHEN and CDR2 SYDVKM. The CDR3 has 15 amino acids. V lost 8 bases and J lost 1, with 17 bases in between. CDR3 sequence reads: CASDPTGPKNTEAFF. CDR3 sequence (DNA): TGTGCCAGCGATCCAACAGGGCCTAAGAACACTGAAGCTTTCTTT.

V and J are TRBV4-1 and TRBJ1-2; D call uncertain. Germline lookup yields CDR1 MGHRA and CDR2 YSYEKL. V dropped 0 bases and J dropped 4 bases, with 6 bases sitting between them. There are 13 residues in the CDR3. DNA of the CDR3: TGCGCCAGCAGCCAAGATCCGGGCTATGGCTACACCTTC. It codes for CASSQDPGYGYTF.

The chain recombines TRBV7-8 with TRBJ1-1, with D possibly matching TRBD1 (6 bases). Per the germline V gene, CDR1 is SGHVS and CDR2 is FQNEAQ. This CDR3 contains 16 residues. V gave up 3 bases and J gave up 5 bases, with 19 bases separating them. DNA for the CDR3: TGTGCCAGCAGCTTGCGAGACAGGATTTTGGGGACTGAAGCTTTCTTT. It specifies CASSLRDRILGTEAFF.

The chain links TRBV27 to TRBJ2-7; the D gene is possibly TRBD1 (5 bases). The CDR3 loop spans 15 amino acids. Between the trimmed V and J ends, which lost 4 bases and 1 base, there was a span of 14 bases. The germline gives CDR1 MNHEY, CDR2 SMNVEV (reference sequence). The CDR3 loop reads CASSSTGRVSYEQYF. DNA of the CDR3: TGTGCCAGCAGTTCCACGGGCAGGGTGTCCTACGAGCAGTACTTC.

The rearrangement joins TRBV7-3 to TRBJ2-1; 12 nucleotides match TRBD2. With V trimmed by 5 bases and J by 14 bases, 13 bases remained unmatched. The germline V gene has CDR1 SGHTA and CDR2 FQGTGA. The CDR3 has 15 residues. DNA of the CDR3: TGTGCCAGCAGCCCTAGCGGGAGGGCCAGTAATTTTGAGTTCTTC. It yields the protein CASSPSGRASNFEFF.

The V gene is TRBV6-6, the J gene TRBJ1-2, with TRBD1 as a possible D gene (6 bases). In germline, CDR1 is MNHNY, CDR2 SVGAGI (reference sequence). The V end was cut by 5 bases, the J end by 5 bases, with 12 bases between. CDR3 length: 13 residues. The CDR3 region is CASSPDRSYGYTF. In nucleotides, the CDR3 is TGTGCCAGCAGTCCCGACAGGTCTTATGGCTACACCTTC.

The chain couples TRBV5-6 to TRBJ1-1; D remains ambiguous. The V and J ends lost 7 bases and 8 bases respectively, with 24 bases between them. The CDR3 is made up of 15 amino acids. CDR1 is SGHDT and CDR2 is YYEEEE in the germline V gene. CDR3 in amino acids: CASDFGGLGGLEAFF. CDR3 DNA: TGTGCCAGCGACTTCGGCGGGCTTGGCGGTTTAGAAGCTTTCTTT. The full variable domain, its missing parts supplied by reference TRBV5-6 and TRBJ1-1, is DAGVTQSPTHLIKTRGQQVTLRCSPKSGHDTVSWYQQALGQGPQFIFQYYEEEERQRGNFPDRFSGHQFPNYSSELNVNALLLGDSALYLCASDFGGLGGLEAFFGQGTRLTVV.

The chain recombines TRBV10-3 with TRBJ1-5, with D possibly being TRBD1 (5 bases). CDR3 length: 14 residues. Germline V CDR1 and CDR2: ENHRY, SYGVKD. Trimming stripped 6 bases from V and 4 bases from J, with 13 bases between. CDR3 residues: CAISPGGWNQPQHF. The CDR3 coding sequence is TGTGCCATCAGCCCGGGGGGGTGGAATCAGCCCCAGCATTTT.

This chain connects TRBV7-9 to TRBJ2-1, with 8 bases fitting TRBD2. The CDR3 covers 17 residues. The germline CDR1 and CDR2 sequences are SEHNR and FQNEAQ (reference sequence). V lost 6 bases, J lost 3 bases, and 13 bases stayed unmatched. CDR3: CASRMLAGGQNYNEQFF. The CDR3 bases are TGTGCCAGCAGGATGCTTGCGGGGGGCCAGAACTACAATGAGCAGTTCTTC.

CDR3 nucleotides: TGTGCCAGCAGCCTTGAGAGGGGGAATTATGAAAAACTGTTTTTT. Translation: CASSLERGNYEKLFF. This chain connects TRBV3-1 (or the pseudogene TRBV3-2) to TRBJ1-4; possibly TRBD1 for D (6 bases). Germline V gives CDR1 LGHDT, CDR2 YNNKEL (reference sequence). The CDR3 consists of 15 residues. With 4 bases removed from V and 6 bases from J, the gap between germline ends came to 15 bases.

A single count supports this clone. The CDR3 is CASSIVSGAEAFF. Here the CDR3 DNA reads TGTGCCAGTAGTATTGTTTCGGGGGCTGAAGCTTTCTTT. The rearrangement uses TRBV19 and TRBJ1-1, with a possible D match to TRBD1 (5 bases). Trimming took off 3 bases at V and 6 bases at J, with 11 bases between the two ends. This CDR3 comprises 13 residues. Germline V gene data show CDR1 as LNHDA and CDR2 as SQIVND (reference sequence).

V is TRBV5-1 and J is TRBJ1-1; D is possibly TRBD1 (5 bases). The germline V and J ends were trimmed by 1 base and 0 bases, with 10 bases remaining between them. Germline V gene sequence: CDR1 SGHRS, CDR2 YFSETQ. This CDR3 has 15 amino acids. As DNA, the CDR3 is TGCGCCAGCAGCTTGAGACAGCAGATGAACACTGAAGCTTTCTTT. Encoded protein: CASSLRQQMNTEAFF.

This chain links TRBV27 with TRBJ2-1; no reliable D call. The V gene lost 5 bases and the J gene lost 10 bases, with 9 bases spanning the gap. Germline V gene lookup returns CDR1 MNHEY and CDR2 SMNVEV (reference sequence). The CDR3 sequence is 11 residues long. The CDR3 nucleotides read TGTGCCAGCAGTCATGCGACAGAGCAGTTCTTC. Its translation is CASSHATEQFF.

This sequence joins TRBV7-3 and TRBJ1-1; D is perhaps TRBD1 (5 bases). Germline CDR1 reads SGHTA; CDR2 reads FQGTGA. The CDR3 runs 13 residues. Trimming left V 8 bases short and J 0 bases short, with 10 bases between. CDR3 sequence (DNA): TGTGCCAGCGGGGCGGGAATGAACACTGAAGCTTTCTTT. Translated, it gives CASGAGMNTEAFF.

The V gene is TRBV6-5, the J gene TRBJ1-6, with TRBD1 matching over 8 bases. The CDR3 covers 13 residues. The trim removed 9 bases at V and 6 bases at J, leaving 4 bases unmatched. CDR1 is MNHEY, CDR2 SVGAGI, per germline. In DNA, the CDR3 is TGTGCCAGTGGACAGGGAGCTAATTCACCCCTCCACTTT. The encoded protein is CASGQGANSPLHF.

The chain links TRBV13 to TRBJ1-3, with TRBD1 matching over 9 bases. CDR1 and CDR2 (germline): PRHDT, FYEKMQ (reference sequence). The CDR3 has 17 residues. V dropped 5 bases and J dropped 1; count of bases not matched to a gene: 9. The DNA of the CDR3 is TGTGCCAGCAGCACAGCCGGGACAGGGCGATCTGGAAACACCATATATTTT. Its protein product is CASSTAGTGRSGNTIYF.

This chain connects TRBV27 to TRBJ1-6, with TRBD1 matching 7 bases. This CDR3 contains 18 residues. With 5 bases clipped from V and 7 bases from J, the junction kept 17 bases outside the gene matches. The germline V gene encodes CDR1 MNHEY and CDR2 SMNVEV (reference sequence). The CDR3 sequence: CASSRRGTDFLRNSPLHF. The CDR3 DNA follows: TGTGCCAGCAGTCGGAGGGGGACAGACTTCCTCCGAAATTCACCCCTCCACTTT.

The chain combines TRBV28 with TRBJ2-7, with 7 bases that match TRBD1. Germline V gives CDR1 MDHEN, CDR2 SYDVKM. This CDR3 has 15 residues. The trim removed 4 bases at V and 0 bases at J, leaving 6 bases unmatched. The CDR3 here is CASSSTGLPSYEQYF. The CDR3 DNA reads as TGTGCCAGCAGTTCGACAGGGTTACCCTCCTACGAGCAGTACTTC. Filled out from reference TRBV28 and TRBJ2-7, the complete variable domain reads DVKVTQSSRYLVKRTGEKVFLECVQDMDHENMFWYRQDPGLGLRLIYFSYDVKMKEKGDIPEGYSVSREKKERFSLILESASTNQTSMYLCASSSTGLPSYEQYFGPGTRLTVT.

This sequence joins TRBV5-1 and TRBJ2-3; D is undetermined. This CDR3 comprises 12 residues. V lost 1 base to trimming and J lost 7 bases, with 7 bases between them. Germline V CDR1 and CDR2: SGHRS, YFSETQ. In DNA, the CDR3 is TGCGCCAGCAGCTTGTTGTCTAATACGCAGTATTTT. The encoded protein is CASSLLSNTQYF.

The gene calls are TRBV19 and TRBJ1-1; D unresolved. Germline V gene data show CDR1 as LNHDA and CDR2 as SQIVND (reference sequence). The CDR3 spans 15 residues. With 4 bases removed from V and 1 base from J, the gap between germline ends came to 13 bases. In DNA, the CDR3 is TGTGCCAGTAGTACCCGACAAGCAGCGAACACTGAAGCTTTCTTT. The encoded protein is CASSTRQAANTEAFF.

V gene TRBV29-1 combines with J gene TRBJ1-1; 8 nucleotides agree with TRBD1. Germline V gives CDR1 SQVTM, CDR2 ANQGSEA. With 4 bases clipped from V and 6 bases from J, the junction kept 10 bases outside the gene matches. The CDR3 totals 14 residues. The CDR3 loop reads CSVVFWTGPSEAFF. The CDR3 DNA follows: TGCAGCGTTGTTTTTTGGACAGGGCCTTCTGAAGCTTTCTTT.

The chain carries TRBV3-1 (or the pseudogene TRBV3-2) and TRBJ1-4, with unresolved D. V lost 3 bases and J 4 bases, leaving 9 bases between the germline ends. Germline values: CDR1 LGHDT, CDR2 YNNKEL (reference sequence). The CDR3 extends over 14 amino acids. The CDR3 loop is CASSQGSFNEKLFF. In DNA form, the CDR3 reads TGTGCCAGCAGCCAGGGGAGTTTTAATGAAAAACTGTTTTTT.

The V gene is TRBV5-1, the J gene TRBJ1-1; D may be TRBD1 (5 bases). The germline V gene has CDR1 SGHRS and CDR2 YFSETQ. With 2 bases removed from V and 4 bases from J, the gap between germline ends came to 6 bases. There are 12 residues in the CDR3. The DNA for the CDR3 is TGCGCCAGCAGCTTTCAGGGCACTGAAGCTTTCTTT. It is translated as CASSFQGTEAFF. Combining the CDR3 with reference TRBV5-1 and TRBJ1-1 gives the whole variable domain KAGVTQTPRYLIKTRGQQVTLSCSPISGHRSVSWYQQTPGQGLQFLFEYFSETQRNKGNFPGRFSGRQFSNSRSEMNVSTLELGDSALYLCASSFQGTEAFFGQGTRLTVV.

The gene calls are TRBV7-9 and TRBJ1-3; 7 bases map to TRBD1. V lost 5 bases, J lost 2 bases, and 3 bases stayed unmatched. This CDR3 contains 14 residues. Per germline, CDR1 SEHNR and CDR2 FQNEAQ (reference sequence). The CDR3: CASSPGTAGNTIYF. For the CDR3, the DNA is TGTGCCAGCAGCCCAGGGACAGCTGGAAACACCATATATTTT.

This clone was seen once. This chain uses TRBV7-9 with TRBJ2-7, with D tentatively TRBD2 (6 bases). V was cut by 5 bases and J by 7 bases, with 27 bases left in between. CDR3 length equals 17 residues. CDR1 and CDR2 (germline): SEHNR, FQNEAQ (reference sequence). The CDR3 protein is CASSLNGFGTPREEQYF. The CDR3 region has the DNA TGTGCCAGCAGCCTCAACGGGTTCGGGACCCCACGGGAGGAGCAGTACTTC.

The gene calls are TRBV19 and TRBJ2-3; 7 bases align to TRBD2. CDR3 length equals 16 residues. Germline V lookup: CDR1 LNHDA, CDR2 SQIVND (reference sequence). V was pared by 3 bases and J by 6 bases, with 12 bases of the junction left unmatched. Written as DNA, the CDR3 is TGTGCCAGTAGTATTGGGACTACCCGTAGTAGGGATACGCAGTATTTT. Translated, it gives CASSIGTTRSRDTQYF.